These 15 T cell receptor beta chains came from one sample sequenced in a study of T cell responses to AZD1222 COVID-19 vaccine. Some clones are missing from TCRdb's copy, which holds only in-frame ones; the method was immunoSEQ multiplex PCR. The table lists 75,000 to 95,000 clones, about 91% of them singletons. The sequenced sample was peripheral blood, obtained 28 days after the second dose of the MenACWY control vaccine. These receptors all stem from an adult who received the MenACWY meningococcal vaccine as a control.

The chain uses TRBV15 and TRBJ1-1, with D perhaps matching TRBD1 (6 bases). This CDR3 spans 16 amino acids. Per germline, CDR1 LNHNV and CDR2 YYDKDF (reference sequence). With 2 bases removed from V and 1 base from J, the gap between germline ends came to 14 bases. DNA of the CDR3: TGTGCCACCAGCAGAACCCTGGGGGCGGGGAACACTGAAGCTTTCTTT. Translation: CATSRTLGAGNTEAFF.

The chain has TRBV4-1 and TRBJ1-5, with D unclear. Trimming removed 0 bases from V and 1 base from J, with 7 bases in between. CDR3 length: 15 amino acids. The V gene's germline CDR1 is MGHRA and CDR2 YSYEKL. CDR3 sequence: CASSQEPGSNQPQHF. CDR3 sequence (DNA): TGCGCCAGCAGCCAAGAGCCGGGCAGCAATCAGCCCCAGCATTTT.

This clone turned up a few times. The chain recombines TRBV14 with TRBJ1-1; a weak D match, TRBD1 (6 bases). This CDR3 has 14 residues. With 4 bases removed from V and 0 bases from J, the gap between germline ends came to 9 bases. Germline CDR1 reads SGHDN; CDR2 reads FVKESK. This CDR3 reads CASSPRDMNTEAFF. For the CDR3, the DNA is TGTGCCAGCAGCCCCCGGGACATGAACACTGAAGCTTTCTTT.

The chain joins TRBV18 to TRBJ2-5; D call uncertain. Trimming cost V 2 bases and J 2 bases, with 9 bases left between them. Germline CDR1 reads KGHSH; CDR2 reads LQKENI. This CDR3 is 14 amino acids long. CDR3 protein: CASSPTLDQETQYF. CDR3 DNA: TGTGCCAGCTCACCAACGCTTGATCAAGAGACCCAGTACTTC.

The V and J genes are TRBV4-3 and TRBJ1-5, with TRBD1 as a possible D gene (5 bases). The CDR3 is 15 amino acids. The germline CDR1 and CDR2 sequences are LGHNA and YSLEER. Trimming left V 0 bases short and J 4 bases short, with 10 bases between. This CDR3 is CASSQDVGGNQPQHF. In nucleotides, the CDR3 is TGCGCCAGCAGCCAAGATGTCGGGGGGAATCAGCCCCAGCATTTT.

This sequence joins TRBV6-2 or TRBV6-3 and TRBJ2-7; 7 bases line up with TRBD1. This CDR3 is 15 amino acids long. Germline V gene lookup returns CDR1 MNHEY and CDR2 SVGEGT. J gave up 2 bases and V 6 bases, and 10 bases lay outside the gene matches. In DNA form, the CDR3 reads TGTGCCAGCAGCCTTTACCGGGACAGCGCCTACGAGCAGTACTTC. Protein: CASSLYRDSAYEQYF.

The chain carries TRBV5-1 and TRBJ1-1, with a tentative D call TRBD1 (5 bases). Germline V gives CDR1 SGHRS, CDR2 YFSETQ. The CDR3 runs to 15 residues. The ends were cut back, 4 bases at V and 2 bases at J, with 15 bases in the middle. CDR3 nucleotide sequence: TGCGCCAGCAGCCTCAGCGGGGCCATAAACACTGAAGCTTTCTTT. Its protein product is CASSLSGAINTEAFF.

V and J are TRBV7-9 and TRBJ2-5; 9 nucleotides agree with TRBD2. Unmatched junction bases numbered 7, after V lost 1 base and J lost 1 base. The CDR3 extends over 17 amino acids. Germline CDR1 reads SEHNR; CDR2 reads FQNEAQ (reference sequence). The CDR3 DNA reads as TGTGCCAGCAGCTTAGGGGTTAGCGGGGGAACCCAAGAGACCCAGTACTTC. It is translated as CASSLGVSGGTQETQYF.

The chain recombines TRBV6-5 with TRBJ1-1; 8 nucleotides agree with TRBD1. J lost 10 bases, V lost 7 bases, and 11 bases had no gene match. The CDR3 length is 13 residues. Germline V gene lookup returns CDR1 MNHEY and CDR2 SVGAGI. This CDR3 is CASTETTGVTAFF. CDR3 DNA: TGTGCCAGCACCGAAACGACAGGGGTAACAGCTTTCTTT.

This chain uses TRBV7-9 with TRBJ1-3, with TRBD1 matching over 7 bases. V was pared by 1 base and J by 3 bases, with 6 bases of the junction left unmatched. The CDR3 is made up of 16 amino acids. The germline V gene encodes CDR1 SEHNR and CDR2 FQNEAQ (reference sequence). CDR3 amino acids: CASSLVPDRVGNTIYF. The CDR3 coding sequence is TGTGCCAGCAGCTTAGTACCAGACAGGGTTGGAAACACCATATATTTT.

This clone came up a few times. The chain joins TRBV15 to TRBJ2-3; 11 nucleotides align to TRBD2. CDR1 is LNHNV and CDR2 is YYDKDF in the germline V gene (reference sequence). The V segment lost 0 bases and the J segment 4 bases; nucleotides outside the gene matches: 0. CDR3 size: 15 residues. CDR3 nucleotide sequence: TGTGCCACCAGCAGAGATAGCGGGGGGGCAGATACGCAGTATTTT. Its protein product is CATSRDSGGADTQYF.

This sequence joins TRBV9 and TRBJ1-3; D remains unclear. Trimming stripped 0 bases from V and 4 bases from J, with 11 bases between. CDR1 is SGDLS, CDR2 YYNGEE, per germline. The CDR3 is 15 residues long. CDR3 amino acids: CASSVGAKGGNTIYF. The DNA of the CDR3 is TGTGCCAGCAGCGTAGGGGCCAAGGGCGGAAACACCATATATTTT.

The chain combines TRBV28 with TRBJ2-3; 9 bases line up with TRBD1. Germline values: CDR1 MDHEN, CDR2 SYDVKM. The CDR3 is 18 amino acids. V gave up 3 bases and J gave up 0 bases; unmatched junction bases: 10. In DNA form, the CDR3 reads TGTGCCAGCAGTTTCCTCGGTATGACAGGGGGAAGCACAGATACGCAGTATTTT. The encoded protein is CASSFLGMTGGSTDTQYF.

CDR3: CASSYSPRVGGYTF. Written as DNA, the CDR3 is TGTGCCAGCAGTTACTCGCCGCGGGTGGGTGGCTACACCTTC. V usage is TRBV6-5 and J usage is TRBJ1-2; D unclear. Trimming cost V 0 bases and J 7 bases, with 12 bases left between them. The CDR3 consists of 14 residues. CDR1 and CDR2 (germline): MNHEY, SVGAGI.

The chain is built from TRBV5-8 and TRBJ2-6, with D possibly TRBD1 on 6 matching bases. Between the trimmed V and J ends, which lost 4 bases and 0 bases, there was a span of 14 bases. From germline, CDR1 is SGHTS and CDR2 YDEGEE. The CDR3 totals 17 residues. The CDR3 DNA follows: TGTGCCAGCAGCCGCACCGGCAGGGGCTCTGGGGCCAACGTCCTGACTTTC. This encodes CASSRTGRGSGANVLTF.